This is a list of T cell receptor beta chains from one sample in a study of shared clonotypes between healthy human individuals. Here immunoSEQ multiplex PCR was the method, and the copy in TCRdb shows in-frame clones only, minus some. Altogether roughly 2.4 million clones are present, around 95% being singletons, with the ten largest covering less than 0.15%. What was sequenced was naive CD4+ T cells sorted from blood. The receptors were gathered from a man in his late teens or twenties in good health. Both conserved end residues are part of each CDR3. The D gene is left open where the match is weak. Clone size is not always given. Where it is, it says once, few, many or a class for expanded clones.

D	V	J	size	DNA	CDR3
TRBD2	TRBV13	TRBJ2-5	-	TGTGCCAGCAGCTTAAGGAGGCTAGCGGGGTCCCAAGAGACCCAGTACTTC	CASSLRRLAGSQETQYF
TRBD1	TRBV25-1	TRBJ1-2	-	TGTGCCAGCAGTGGGGGGACAGTAGCTAACTATGGCTACACCTTC	CASSGGTVANYGYTF
-	TRBV4-1	TRBJ2-5	-	TGCGCCAGCAGCAAAAGGCAGGGTGAAGAGACCCAGTACTTC	CASSKRQGEETQYF
TRBD2	TRBV5-1	TRBJ2-3	-	TGCGCCAGCAGCTTGCCTAGCGGGGGGGCCTCGGATACGCAGTATTTT	CASSLPSGGASDTQYF
-	TRBV15	TRBJ1-6	-	TGTGCCACCAGCAGAGGACAGGCCGTAGATTCACCCCTCCACTTT	CATSRGQAVDSPLHF
TRBD2	TRBV2	TRBJ2-2	-	TGTGCCTTCGGGGACTACCGTTTAGGCGGGGAGCTGTTTTTT	CAFGDYRLGGELFF
-	TRBV19	TRBJ1-5	-	TGTGCCAGTACCCCCCTCGGAGGGGGAAATCAGCCCCAGCATTTT	CASTPLGGGNQPQHF
-	TRBV6-1	TRBJ1-2	-	TGTGCCAGCAGTGAAGCAAGTCTCGCCTTCTATGGCTACACCTTC	CASSEASLAFYGYTF
-	TRBV7-9	TRBJ1-1	few	TGTGCCAGCAGCTTAGGAACCGGGGGCCCGGCTTTCTTT	CASSLGTGGPAFF
TRBD2	TRBV7-2	TRBJ2-5	-	TGTGCCAGCAGCCAATCTAGCGGAGGGAGGACCCAGTACTTC	CASSQSSGGRTQYF
-	TRBV5-1	TRBJ2-7	-	TGCGCCAGCAGTCCGAGACCCCCCTACGAGCAGTACTTC	CASSPRPPYEQYF
TRBD2	TRBV4-1	TRBJ2-7	-	TGCGCCAGCAGCCCCCGGGGTGCCGGGGGGAGAAACGAGCAGTACTTC	CASSPRGAGGRNEQYF
TRBD2	TRBV28	TRBJ2-3	-	TGTGCCAGCAGTCTTAGCGGGGTAAGCACAGATACGCAGTATTTT	CASSLSGVSTDTQYF
-	TRBV5-1	TRBJ2-1	-	TGCGCCAGCAGCTTGGTAACCAACTACAATGAGCAGTTCTTC	CASSLVTNYNEQFF
TRBD1	TRBV29-1	TRBJ1-2	-	TGCAGCGTTGAATTGCAACAGGGGATGGGATATGGCTACACCTTC	CSVELQQGMGYGYTF
-	TRBV28	TRBJ1-2	once	TGTGCCAGCAGTTTGGTGGGGCTTGACTATGGCTACACCTTC	CASSLVGLDYGYTF
-	TRBV6-5	TRBJ2-4	-	TGTGCCAGCAGTTACAGCCAGGGGTTAGCCAAAAACATTCAGTACTTC	CASSYSQGLAKNIQYF
TRBD1	TRBV7-9	TRBJ1-1	-	TGTGCCAGCAGTTTCACCGGGACAGGGGACACTGAAGCTTTCTTT	CASSFTGTGDTEAFF
TRBD2	TRBV9	TRBJ2-7	-	TGTGCCAGCAGCGCAGGACTAGCTGGGCCATTTTCCTACGAGCAGTACTTC	CASSAGLAGPFSYEQYF
-	TRBV7-2	TRBJ1-4	-	TGTGCCAGCAGCTTGGACAGAGCCCTATCTAATGAAAAACTGTTTTTT	CASSLDRALSNEKLFF
TRBD2	TRBV19	TRBJ2-1	-	TGTGCCAGTAGTACCCGGCGTGGAGCGGGAGGACTCTACAATGAGCAGTTCTTC	CASSTRRGAGGLYNEQFF
-	TRBV19	TRBJ1-5	few	TGTGCCAGTAGTATGCGAGGTCAGCCCCAGCATTTT	CASSMRGQPQHF
-	TRBV27	TRBJ2-7	-	TGTGCCAGCAGTTCAACAGTCTCCTACGAGCAGTACTTC	CASSSTVSYEQYF
-	TRBV10-3	TRBJ2-5	-	TGTGCCATCAGTGAACTGAGGCAAGAGACCCAGTACTTC	CAISELRQETQYF
-	TRBV2	TRBJ1-4	-	TGTGCCAGCAGTCTACTCGGTGAAAAACTGTTTTTT	CASSLLGEKLFF
-	TRBV29-1	TRBJ2-1	-	TGCAGCGTGCTATCAGGGCCCAATGAGCAGTTCTTC	CSVLSGPNEQFF
-	TRBV19	TRBJ2-7	-	TGTGCCAGTAGTGGTTTGGGCCGCGGACCCCACGAGCAGTACTTC	CASSGLGRGPHEQYF
-	TRBV6-5	TRBJ1-3	once	TGTGCCAGCAGAGAAACGGCAGCCTCTGGAAACACCATATATTTT	CASRETAASGNTIYF
-	TRBV18	TRBJ1-1	once	TGTGCCAGCTCACCAGCCCCCGGAGGGACTGAAGCTTTCTTT	CASSPAPGGTEAFF
-	TRBV19	TRBJ1-5	-	TGTGCCAGTAGTGCCCAGGGCCACTCCAATCAGCCCCAGCATTTT	CASSAQGHSNQPQHF
TRBD2	TRBV30	TRBJ2-1	-	TGTGCCTGGGTCCGCGGGGGTAGGGAGCAGTTCTTC	CAWVRGGREQFF
TRBD1	TRBV2	TRBJ2-7	-	TGTGCCAGCAGTCGGGACAGGGAAGACTACGAGCAGTACTTC	CASSRDREDYEQYF
TRBD1	TRBV19	TRBJ2-2	-	TGTGCCAGTAGCGATCCGGGGACAGGGAACACCGGGGAGCTGTTTTTT	CASSDPGTGNTGELFF
-	TRBV6-6	TRBJ2-1	-	TGTGCCAGCAGTTACTCCCAGACTCCCTACAATGAGCAGTTCTTC	CASSYSQTPYNEQFF
-	TRBV7-8	TRBJ1-2	-	TGTGCCAGCAGCTTAAGCCAGCCTGCTAACTATGGCTACACCTTC	CASSLSQPANYGYTF
TRBD2	TRBV7-9	TRBJ2-3	-	TGTGCCAGCAGCTGGGGCGGCGGGAGGGCCACAGATACGCAGTATTTT	CASSWGGGRATDTQYF
TRBD1	TRBV18	TRBJ1-2	-	TGTGCCAGCTCCCAACTCCCCGGGACAGGCGTCAACTATGGCTACACCTTC	CASSQLPGTGVNYGYTF
TRBD2	TRBV7-2	TRBJ2-7	-	TGTGCCAGCAGCTTAGAGGCTAGCGGGACCTACGAGCAGTACTTC	CASSLEASGTYEQYF
-	TRBV5-4	TRBJ2-7	-	TGTGCCAGCAGCTTGGGGGAGGTCTACGAGCAGTACTTC	CASSLGEVYEQYF
-	TRBV7-8	TRBJ1-4	-	TGTGCCAGCAGCTTAGTTGGGGGGCGTTTCACCTTGGGAGAAAAACTGTTTTTT	CASSLVGGRFTLGEKLFF
-	TRBV6-5	TRBJ2-7	-	TGTGCCAGCAGCCGCGGACAGCCCTACGAGCAGTACTTC	CASSRGQPYEQYF
-	TRBV5-1	TRBJ2-3	once	TGCGCCAGCAGCTTGCTGTCCAAAGGCACAGATACGCAGTATTTT	CASSLLSKGTDTQYF
TRBD1	TRBV27	TRBJ1-2	-	TGTGCCAGCAGTTTAAAATATCGGACAGGGACCTATGGCTACACCTTC	CASSLKYRTGTYGYTF
-	TRBV6-1	TRBJ2-3	-	TGTGCCAGCACCCCTCTGCCCTACACAGATACGCAGTATTTT	CASTPLPYTDTQYF
-	TRBV6-6	TRBJ1-1	once	TGTGCCACTACCCGGGGGGAATACACTGAAGCTTTCTTT	CATTRGEYTEAFF
-	TRBV15	TRBJ2-6	-	TGTGCCACCAGCAGAGATGACGGATGGGGTGGGGGATTCTCTGGGGCCAACGTCCTGACTTTC	CATSRDDGWGGGFSGANVLTF
-	TRBV5-4	TRBJ2-1	-	TGTGCCAGCAGCCCGGCAAGGACTACCTACAATGAGCAGTTCTTC	CASSPARTTYNEQFF
-	TRBV5-1	TRBJ2-3	-	TGCGCCAGCAGCTTGGAGGGGCCGGAGGATACGCAGTATTTT	CASSLEGPEDTQYF
-	TRBV11-1	TRBJ1-4	-	TGTGCCAGCAGCCAGGAGTTTAATGAAAAACTGTTTTTT	CASSQEFNEKLFF
TRBD1	TRBV11-2	TRBJ1-1	once	TGTGCCAGCAGCCGGGGACAGGCTTTAGGGGAAGCTTTCTTT	CASSRGQALGEAFF
-	TRBV6-6	TRBJ1-2	-	TGTGCCAGCAGTTATGACAGAAGTTATGGCTACACCTTC	CASSYDRSYGYTF
-	TRBV14	TRBJ2-1	-	TGTGCCAGCAGCCAAGAGTGGACCTTTAGCTCCTACAATGAGCAGTTCTTC	CASSQEWTFSSYNEQFF
TRBD2	TRBV7-2	TRBJ2-3	-	TGTGCCAGCAGCTTAGACCCCGGGACTAGCGGAACAGATACGCAGTATTTT	CASSLDPGTSGTDTQYF
TRBD1	TRBV5-1	TRBJ2-7	-	TGCGCCAGCAGCTTGGCGCTGGGGACAGTTAACGAGCAGTACTTC	CASSLALGTVNEQYF
-	TRBV4-2	TRBJ1-1	-	TGTGCCAGCAGCCAAGTCTGGGACACTGAAGCTTTCTTT	CASSQVWDTEAFF
TRBD1	TRBV27	TRBJ1-5	-	TGTGCCAGCAGTTCGTACAGGGGTCCGTCAGGGCCCCAGCATTTT	CASSSYRGPSGPQHF
TRBD1	TRBV9	TRBJ2-5	-	TGTGCCAGCAGCGGACAGGGGGCGAGGGAGACCCAGTACTTC	CASSGQGARETQYF